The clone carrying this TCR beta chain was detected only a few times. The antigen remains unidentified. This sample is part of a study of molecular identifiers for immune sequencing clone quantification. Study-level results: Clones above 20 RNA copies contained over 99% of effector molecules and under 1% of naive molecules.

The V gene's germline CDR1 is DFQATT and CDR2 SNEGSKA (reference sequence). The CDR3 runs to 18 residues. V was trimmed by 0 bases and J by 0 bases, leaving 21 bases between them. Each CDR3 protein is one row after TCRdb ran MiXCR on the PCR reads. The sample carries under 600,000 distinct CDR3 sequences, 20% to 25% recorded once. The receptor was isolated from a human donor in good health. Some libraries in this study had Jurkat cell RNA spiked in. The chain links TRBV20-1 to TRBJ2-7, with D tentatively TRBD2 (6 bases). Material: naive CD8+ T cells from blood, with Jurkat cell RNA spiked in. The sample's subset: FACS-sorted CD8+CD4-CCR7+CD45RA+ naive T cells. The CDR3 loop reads CSARDWDPTWGVSYEQYF. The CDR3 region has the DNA TGCAGTGCTAGAGATTGGGACCCCACCTGGGGGGTCTCCTACGAGCAGTACTTC.